A selection of T cell receptor beta chains follows, all from one sample in a study of blood T cell repertoires in COVID-19. Sequencing used immunoSEQ multiplex PCR; TCRdb keeps in-frame clones, though not all of them. This table holds nearly 50,000 clones, 85% to 90% found once. The sample was peripheral blood. The receptors here all came from an older woman with acute or convalescent COVID-19. CDR3s include the opening cysteine and the closing phenylalanine or tryptophan. The order of the fields is CDR3 protein, J gene, V gene.

CASSRGQLNSPLHF TRBJ1-6 TRBV3-1/TRBV3-2
CASRRQDATNEKLFF TRBJ1-4 TRBV6-5
CASSIQLNTGELFF TRBJ2-2 TRBV19
CASSYPQREQFF TRBJ2-1 TRBV7-9
CASSLTGTGYAGELFF TRBJ2-2 TRBV5-1
CASSLERGYEQYF TRBJ2-7 TRBV5-6
CASSLGTGDSEAFF TRBJ1-1 TRBV5-1
CASSRRQGGIYGYTF TRBJ1-2 TRBV14
CASSLSRFQPQHF TRBJ1-5 TRBV12-3/TRBV12-4
CASSYSGDTMEQFF TRBJ2-1 TRBV6-5
CASSSGLADTNEQFF TRBJ2-1 TRBV11-3
CASSFGAVVKAFF TRBJ1-1 TRBV28
CASRQGETFSRSGNTIYF TRBJ1-3 TRBV28
CASTLHDRGPGTEAFF TRBJ1-1 TRBV7-7
CASSNPGTGQETQYF TRBJ2-5 TRBV7-3
CASSFGGSIDGYTF TRBJ1-2 TRBV28
CASSQSCRGKGYGNQPQHF TRBJ1-5 TRBV23-1
CASSFIGGGPTGELFF TRBJ2-2 TRBV27
CASSLPRTGEGGQPQHF TRBJ1-5 TRBV27
CASSAVGREQYF TRBJ2-7 TRBV10-2
CASRGLAESLTF TRBJ2-6 TRBV5-1
CASSPTIGVSQRMNTEAFF TRBJ1-1 TRBV7-2
CASSRQLTGELFF TRBJ2-2 TRBV12-3/TRBV12-4
CASSLEKDSYMNTEAFF TRBJ1-1 TRBV7-6
CASSISTGEANEKLFF TRBJ1-4 TRBV19
CASTKQTGSNSPLHF TRBJ1-6 TRBV28
CASSYGAGVIADTQYF TRBJ2-3 TRBV6-5
CASSSGGTQETQYF TRBJ2-5 TRBV5-5
CASSTSGHSTDTQYF TRBJ2-3 TRBV7-2
CASSISETVPDTQYF TRBJ2-3 TRBV19
CASSLGTNYEQYF TRBJ2-7 TRBV5-1
CASSFRVNTEAFF TRBJ1-1 TRBV12-3/TRBV12-4
CASSKARRDNQPQHF TRBJ1-5 TRBV21-1
CASSPQGSSGYTF TRBJ1-2 TRBV7-2
CASSIDRGGELFF TRBJ2-2 TRBV19
CASRRTGTSGTGELFF TRBJ2-2 TRBV19
CASSSGSGRGYTF TRBJ1-2 TRBV12-3/TRBV12-4
CASSGLRDIFLAGNNEQFF TRBJ2-1 TRBV6-1
CASSVQGSYEQYF TRBJ2-7 TRBV19
CASSFRSGFYEQYF TRBJ2-7 TRBV7-9
CSAGQGGNTIYF TRBJ1-3 TRBV29-1
CSVVETGVYEQYF TRBJ2-7 TRBV29-1
CASSLRQGPEPQHF TRBJ1-5 TRBV4-1
CASSLDFQGAVLDGYTF TRBJ1-2 TRBV5-8
CASSSGLGATEAFF TRBJ1-1 TRBV5-8
CASRPGTEAQPQHF TRBJ1-5 TRBV6-5
CASSLRGRNTGELFF TRBJ2-2 TRBV7-3
CASSSGRTGLTDTQYF TRBJ2-3 TRBV11-3
CSASSAGGPNLGEQFF TRBJ2-1 TRBV20-1
CASSSIAGEAFF TRBJ1-1 TRBV13
CASSLVAGATGELFF TRBJ2-2 TRBV7-7
CATKQGHYSGNTIYF TRBJ1-3 TRBV15
CASSFRTGVYEQYF TRBJ2-7 TRBV7-2
CASSSLRAENTEAFF TRBJ1-1 TRBV27
CASSFRLPGLAGVGANEQFF TRBJ2-1 TRBV3-1/TRBV3-2
CASSLRGSSNYGYTF TRBJ1-2 TRBV7-8
CSVGLLQGTVGELFF TRBJ2-2 TRBV29-1
CASSLALRDTQYF TRBJ2-3 TRBV5-1
CASSLSVGGSGNEQFF TRBJ2-1 TRBV7-2